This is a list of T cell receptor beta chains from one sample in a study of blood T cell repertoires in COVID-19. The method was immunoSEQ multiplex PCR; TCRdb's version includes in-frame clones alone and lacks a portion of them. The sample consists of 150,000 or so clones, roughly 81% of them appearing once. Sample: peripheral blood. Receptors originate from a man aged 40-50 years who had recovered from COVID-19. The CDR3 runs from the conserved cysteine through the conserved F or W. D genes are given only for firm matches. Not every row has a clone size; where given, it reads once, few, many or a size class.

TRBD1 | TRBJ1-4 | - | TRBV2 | TGTGCCAGCAAAAGTGACAGGGGTGGTGAAAAACTGTTTTTT | CASKSDRGGEKLFF
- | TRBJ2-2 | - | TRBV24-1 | TGTGCCACCGGGGCCCCGAACACCGGGGAGCTGTTTTTT | CATGAPNTGELFF
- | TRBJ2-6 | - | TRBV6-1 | TGTGCCAGCAGTGATGGAGGGTCTGGGGCCAACGTCCTGACTTTC | CASSDGGSGANVLTF
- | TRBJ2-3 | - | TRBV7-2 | TGTGCCAGCAGCTTAGGCGCAGATACGCAGTATTTT | CASSLGADTQYF
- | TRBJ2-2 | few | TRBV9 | TGTGCCAGCAGCGTAGCTGGGTCTGGGCAGACCGGGGAGCTGTTTTTT | CASSVAGSGQTGELFF
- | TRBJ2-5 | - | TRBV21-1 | TGTGCCAGCAACATTAAACCCCTGACTAGCGGGAGTAGAGAGACCCAGTACTTC | CASNIKPLTSGSRETQYF
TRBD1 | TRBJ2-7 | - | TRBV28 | TGTGCCAGCAGTTTCGACAGGGGGACGGACGAGCAGTACTTC | CASSFDRGTDEQYF
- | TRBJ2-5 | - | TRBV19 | TGTGCCAGTAGTATTGAGGGATACCAAGAGACCCAGTACTTC | CASSIEGYQETQYF
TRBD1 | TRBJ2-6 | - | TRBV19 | TGTGCCAGTAGTCCCGATCGACAGGGCCCCTCTGGGGCCAACGTCCTGACTTTC | CASSPDRQGPSGANVLTF
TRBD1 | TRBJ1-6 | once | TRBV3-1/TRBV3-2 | TGTGCCAGCAGCCAAGATTACCCCGGGACAGTCTTAATTTCACCCCTCCACTTT | CASSQDYPGTVLISPLHF
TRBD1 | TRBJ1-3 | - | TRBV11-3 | TGTGCCAGCAGCTCAGACAGGGTTGGAAACACCATATATTTT | CASSSDRVGNTIYF
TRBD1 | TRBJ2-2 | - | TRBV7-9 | TGTGCCAGCAGCTTGCCGGGACAGGCGAACACCGGGGAGCTGTTTTTT | CASSLPGQANTGELFF
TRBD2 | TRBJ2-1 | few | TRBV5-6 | TGTGCCAGCAGCTATCCTACCGGGACTAGGGGCGATGAGCAGTTCTTC | CASSYPTGTRGDEQFF
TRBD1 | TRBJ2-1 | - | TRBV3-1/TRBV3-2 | TGTGCCAGCAGCCAAGTAATCGCGCAGGGGGCCGGGAATGAGCAGTTCTTC | CASSQVIAQGAGNEQFF
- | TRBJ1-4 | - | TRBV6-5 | TGTGCCAGCAGTTACTCGGGGGGGGGTGCTAATGAAAAACTGTTTTTT | CASSYSGGGANEKLFF
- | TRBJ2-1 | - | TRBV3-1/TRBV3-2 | TGTGCCAGCAGCCAAGCCGCGGATGAGCAGTTCTTC | CASSQAADEQFF
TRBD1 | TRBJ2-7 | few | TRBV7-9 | TGTGCCAGCAGCCCTGGGACAGGGGGCCCCTACGAGCAGTACTTC | CASSPGTGGPYEQYF
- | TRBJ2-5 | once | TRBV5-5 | TGTGCCAGCAGCTATCCCGGGGAGACCCAGTACTTC | CASSYPGETQYF
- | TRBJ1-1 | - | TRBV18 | TGTGCCAGCTCACCACCGAAGGGGGAGAACACTGAAGCTTTCTTT | CASSPPKGENTEAFF
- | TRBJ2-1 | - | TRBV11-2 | TGTGCCAGCAGCTCCCGTGGGGGACACTACAATGAGCAGTTCTTC | CASSSRGGHYNEQFF
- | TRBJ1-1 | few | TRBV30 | TGTGCCTGGAGTTTGGGGGCGTCTGCTGAAGCTTTCTTT | CAWSLGASAEAFF
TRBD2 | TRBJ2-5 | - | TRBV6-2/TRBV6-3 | TGTGCCAGCAGTTATTCCACGACTGGGTTGCGGGAGTGGCGAGAGACCCAGTACTTC | CASSYSTTGLREWRETQYF
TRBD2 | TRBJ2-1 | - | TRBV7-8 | TGTGCCAGCAGCTTAGCGGGCGGGGGGGCCTACAATGAGCAGTTCTTC | CASSLAGGGAYNEQFF
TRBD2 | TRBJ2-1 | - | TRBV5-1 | TGCGCCAGCAACCCCGGGACTAGGGGGGTCAATGAGCAGTTCTTC | CASNPGTRGVNEQFF
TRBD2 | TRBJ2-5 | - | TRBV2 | TGTGCCAGCCTGGCTAGCGGGAGTTTCGGAGAGACCCAGTACTTC | CASLASGSFGETQYF
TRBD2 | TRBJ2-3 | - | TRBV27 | TGTGCCAGCAGTGGCGGGACGCGGGGGGGGGATACGCAGTATTTT | CASSGGTRGGDTQYF
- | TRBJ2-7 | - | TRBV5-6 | TGTGCCAGCAGCGACATCTACGAGCAGTACTTC | CASSDIYEQYF
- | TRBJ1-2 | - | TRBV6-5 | TGTGCCAGCAGTTACACATTGGGGCCCCCGTACTATGGCTACACCTTC | CASSYTLGPPYYGYTF
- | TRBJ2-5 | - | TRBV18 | TGTGCCAGCTCGCCTAGTCGGGGAGCGGTTCCGGGAGTGGAGACCCAGTACTTC | CASSPSRGAVPGVETQYF
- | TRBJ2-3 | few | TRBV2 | TGTGCCAGCAGTGACGACAGATTCACAGATACGCAGTATTTT | CASSDDRFTDTQYF
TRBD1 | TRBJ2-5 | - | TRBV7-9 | TGTGCCAGCAGCTTACCCGACAGGGGCGGCAGGGAGACCCAGTACTTC | CASSLPDRGGRETQYF
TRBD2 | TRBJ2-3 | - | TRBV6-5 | TGTGCCAGCAGTTACTCGTCCAGCGGGAGGGATACGCAGTATTTT | CASSYSSSGRDTQYF
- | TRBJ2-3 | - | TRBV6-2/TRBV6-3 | TGTGCCAGCAGTTACCGGACACGGGGGGCGCCGGGAGATACGCAGTATTTT | CASSYRTRGAPGDTQYF
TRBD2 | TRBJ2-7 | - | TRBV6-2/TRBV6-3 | TGTGCCAGCAGTATACTAGCGGGGGGATACGAGCAGTACTTC | CASSILAGGYEQYF
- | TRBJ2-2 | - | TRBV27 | TGTGCCAGCAGTTTCGTCCCTCTTTCCGGGGAGCTGTTTTTT | CASSFVPLSGELFF
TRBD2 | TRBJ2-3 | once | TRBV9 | TGTGCCAGCAGCGAGGCCGGGACTAGAGCAACAGATACGCAGTATTTT | CASSEAGTRATDTQYF
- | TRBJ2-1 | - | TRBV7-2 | TGTGCCAGCAGCTTAGGCCTACCCATGGTAGATGAGCAGTTCTTC | CASSLGLPMVDEQFF
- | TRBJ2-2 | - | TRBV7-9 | TGTGCCAGCAGCTTAGGACAGGTTGGGGAGCTGTTTTTT | CASSLGQVGELFF
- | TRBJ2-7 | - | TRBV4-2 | TGTGCCAGCAGCCAAGAAGTACGCGGATCCTACGAGCAGTACTTC | CASSQEVRGSYEQYF
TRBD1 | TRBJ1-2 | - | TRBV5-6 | TGTGCCAGCAGAAGGGCAGGGGGGCATGGCTACACCTTC | CASRRAGGHGYTF
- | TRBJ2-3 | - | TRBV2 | TGTGCCAGCAGACCCCTCGGGGGGCTCACAGATACGCAGTATTTT | CASRPLGGLTDTQYF
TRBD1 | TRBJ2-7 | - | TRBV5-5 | TGTGCCAGCAGCTCCTACAGGGGGCCGACCTACGAGCAGTACTTC | CASSSYRGPTYEQYF
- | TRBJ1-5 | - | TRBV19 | TGTGCCAGTAGCTGGGGCAGGGGCAATCAGCCCCAGCATTTT | CASSWGRGNQPQHF
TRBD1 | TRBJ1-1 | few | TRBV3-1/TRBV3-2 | TGTGCCAGCAGCCAGAGGACAGGGAAGAATACTGAAGCTTTCTTT | CASSQRTGKNTEAFF
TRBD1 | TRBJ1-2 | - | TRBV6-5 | TGTGCCAGCAGGACAGGGAAGAACTATGGCTACACCTTC | CASRTGKNYGYTF
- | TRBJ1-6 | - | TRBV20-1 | TGCAGTGCTAGTCAGGGTGGATCACCCCTCCACTTT | CSASQGGSPLHF
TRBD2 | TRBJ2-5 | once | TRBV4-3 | TGCGCCAGCAGCCAAGATGGGGGACTAGCGGGAGAGACCCAGTACTTC | CASSQDGGLAGETQYF
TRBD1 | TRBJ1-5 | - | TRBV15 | TGTGCCACCAGCAGGGGCAGGGGGAATCAGCCCCAGCATTTT | CATSRGRGNQPQHF